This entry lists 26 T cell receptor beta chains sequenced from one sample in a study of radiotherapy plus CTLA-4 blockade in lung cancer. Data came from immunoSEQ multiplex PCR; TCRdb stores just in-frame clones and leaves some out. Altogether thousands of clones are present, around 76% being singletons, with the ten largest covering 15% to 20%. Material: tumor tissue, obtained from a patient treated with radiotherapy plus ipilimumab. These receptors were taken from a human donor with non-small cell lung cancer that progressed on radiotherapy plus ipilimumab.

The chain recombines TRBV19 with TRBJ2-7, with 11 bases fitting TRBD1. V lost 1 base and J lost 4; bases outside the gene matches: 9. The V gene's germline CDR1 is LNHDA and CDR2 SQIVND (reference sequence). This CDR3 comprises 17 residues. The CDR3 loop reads CASSIVPRTGGRYEQYF. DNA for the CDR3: TGTGCCAGTAGTATAGTCCCCCGGACAGGGGGCCGGTACGAGCAGTACTTC.

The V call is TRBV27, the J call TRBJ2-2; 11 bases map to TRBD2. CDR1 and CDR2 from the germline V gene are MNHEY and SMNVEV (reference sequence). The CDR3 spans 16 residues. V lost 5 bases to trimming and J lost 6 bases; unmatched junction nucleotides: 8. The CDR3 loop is CASSLRLAGPAGELFF. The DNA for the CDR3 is TGTGCCAGCAGTCTCAGACTAGCGGGACCGGCCGGGGAGCTGTTTTTT.

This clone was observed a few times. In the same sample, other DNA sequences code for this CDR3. Here the CDR3 DNA reads TGTGCCAGCAGCTCTTCTTTAGCGGGATCCGCCTACAATGAGCAGTTCTTC. It yields the protein CASSSSLAGSAYNEQFF. The chain links TRBV28 to TRBJ2-1; TRBD2 agrees at 8 bases. This CDR3 spans 17 amino acids. Trimming cost V 6 bases and J 2 bases; bases outside gene matches: 12. Looked up from germline, CDR1 is MDHEN and CDR2 is SYDVKM. The full variable domain, rest sourced from reference TRBV28 and TRBJ2-1, is DVKVTQSSRYLVKRTGEKVFLECVQDMDHENMFWYRQDPGLGLRLIYFSYDVKMKEKGDIPEGYSVSREKKERFSLILESASTNQTSMYLCASSSSLAGSAYNEQFFGPGTRLTVL.

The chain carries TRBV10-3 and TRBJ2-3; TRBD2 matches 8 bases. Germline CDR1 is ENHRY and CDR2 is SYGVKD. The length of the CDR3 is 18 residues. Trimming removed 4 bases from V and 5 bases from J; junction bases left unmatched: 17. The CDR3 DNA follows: TGTGCCATCAGTGTAACGAGGGGGACTAGAGTTCAACAAGATACGCAGTATTTT. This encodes CAISVTRGTRVQQDTQYF.

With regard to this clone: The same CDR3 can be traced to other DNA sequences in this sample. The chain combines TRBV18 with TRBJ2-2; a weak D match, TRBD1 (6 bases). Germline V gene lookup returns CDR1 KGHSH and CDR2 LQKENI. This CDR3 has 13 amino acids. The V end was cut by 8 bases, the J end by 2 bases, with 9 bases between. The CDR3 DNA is TGTGCCAGCCGGGACACTAACACCGGGGAGCTGTTTTTT. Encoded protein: CASRDTNTGELFF. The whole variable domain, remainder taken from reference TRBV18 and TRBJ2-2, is NAGVMQNPRHLVRRRGQEARLRCSPMKGHSHVYWYRQLPEEGLKFMVYLQKENIIDESGMPKERFSAEFPKEGPSILRIQQVVRGDSAAYFCASRDTNTGELFFGEGSRLTVL.

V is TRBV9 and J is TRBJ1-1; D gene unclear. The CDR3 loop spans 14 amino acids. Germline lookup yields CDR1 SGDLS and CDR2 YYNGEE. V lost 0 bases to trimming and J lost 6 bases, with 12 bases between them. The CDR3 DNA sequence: TGTGCCAGCAGCGTAGTTAGGGAGGGCGCTGAAGCTTTCTTT. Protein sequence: CASSVVREGAEAFF.

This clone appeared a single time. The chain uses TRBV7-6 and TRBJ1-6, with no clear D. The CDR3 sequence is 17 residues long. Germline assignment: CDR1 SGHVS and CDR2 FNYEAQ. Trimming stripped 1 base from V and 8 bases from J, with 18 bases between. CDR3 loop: CASSLVAARPGDSPLHF. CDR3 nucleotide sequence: TGTGCCAGCAGCTTAGTTGCGGCAAGGCCGGGTGATTCACCCCTCCACTTT.

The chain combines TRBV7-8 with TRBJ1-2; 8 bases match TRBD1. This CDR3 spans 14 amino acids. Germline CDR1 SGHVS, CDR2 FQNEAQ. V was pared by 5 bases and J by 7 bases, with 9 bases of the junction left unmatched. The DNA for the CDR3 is TGTGCCAGCAGCCTGACAGGGGCCACCCCTGGCTACACCTTC. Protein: CASSLTGATPGYTF.

The CDR3 spells CASSHGYNEQFF. Written as DNA, the CDR3 is TGTGCCAGTTCTCATGGATACAATGAGCAGTTCTTC. The chain has TRBV19 and TRBJ2-1, with D hard to call. With 8 bases removed from V and 4 bases from J, the gap between germline ends came to 9 bases. CDR1 and CDR2 (germline): LNHDA, SQIVND (reference sequence). This CDR3 is 12 amino acids long.

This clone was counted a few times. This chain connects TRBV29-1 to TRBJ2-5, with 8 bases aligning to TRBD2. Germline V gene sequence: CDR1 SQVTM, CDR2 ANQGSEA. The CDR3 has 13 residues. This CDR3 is CTGAGETQETQYF. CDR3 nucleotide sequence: TGCACCGGAGCGGGAGAGACCCAAGAGACCCAGTACTTC.

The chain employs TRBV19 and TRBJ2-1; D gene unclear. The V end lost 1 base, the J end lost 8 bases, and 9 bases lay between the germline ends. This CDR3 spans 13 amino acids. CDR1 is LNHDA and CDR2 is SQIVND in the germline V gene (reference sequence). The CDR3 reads CASSIGSRDEQFF. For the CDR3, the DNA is TGTGCCAGTAGTATAGGGAGCCGCGATGAGCAGTTCTTC.

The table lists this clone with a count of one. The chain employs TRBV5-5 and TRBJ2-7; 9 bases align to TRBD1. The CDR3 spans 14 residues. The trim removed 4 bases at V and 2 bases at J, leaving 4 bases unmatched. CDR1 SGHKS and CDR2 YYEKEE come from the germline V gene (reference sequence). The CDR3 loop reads CASSPWTGAYEQYF. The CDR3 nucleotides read TGTGCCAGCAGCCCGTGGACAGGGGCCTACGAGCAGTACTTC.

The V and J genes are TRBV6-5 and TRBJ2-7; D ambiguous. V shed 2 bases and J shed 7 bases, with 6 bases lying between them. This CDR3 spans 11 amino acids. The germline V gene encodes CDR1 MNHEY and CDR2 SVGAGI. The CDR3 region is CASSYKREQYF. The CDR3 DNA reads TGTGCCAGCAGTTACAAAAGAGAGCAGTACTTC.

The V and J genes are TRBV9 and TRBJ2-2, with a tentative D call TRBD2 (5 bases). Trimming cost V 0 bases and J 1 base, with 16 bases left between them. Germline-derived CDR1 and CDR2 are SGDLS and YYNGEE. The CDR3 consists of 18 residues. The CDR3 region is CASSVGFVGARNTGELFF. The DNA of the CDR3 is TGTGCCAGCAGCGTAGGGTTTGTGGGAGCGAGGAACACCGGGGAGCTGTTTTTT.

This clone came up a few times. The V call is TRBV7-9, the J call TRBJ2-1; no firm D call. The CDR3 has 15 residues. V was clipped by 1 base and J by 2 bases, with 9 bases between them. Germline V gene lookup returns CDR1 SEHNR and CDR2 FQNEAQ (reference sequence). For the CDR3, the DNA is TGTGCCAGCAGCTTAGTCCAGAAGGCCTACAATGAGCAGTTCTTC. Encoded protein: CASSLVQKAYNEQFF.

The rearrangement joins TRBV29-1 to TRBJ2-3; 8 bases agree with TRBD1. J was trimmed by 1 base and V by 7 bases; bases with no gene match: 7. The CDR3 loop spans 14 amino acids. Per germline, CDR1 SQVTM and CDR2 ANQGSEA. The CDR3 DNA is TGCAGCGCCCGGACAGGGCTCGGCACAGATACGCAGTATTTT. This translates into CSARTGLGTDTQYF.

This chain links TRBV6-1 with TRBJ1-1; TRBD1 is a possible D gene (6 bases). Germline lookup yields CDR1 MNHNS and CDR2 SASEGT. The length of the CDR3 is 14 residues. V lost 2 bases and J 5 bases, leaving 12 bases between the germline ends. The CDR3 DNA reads TGTGCCAGCAGTGAATCTGGGGGGCAGACTGAAGCTTTCTTT. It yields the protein CASSESGGQTEAFF.

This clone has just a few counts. In nucleotides, the CDR3 is TGTGCCAGCAGCTTAGGGGACGCGAACACTGAAGCTTTCTTT. This codes for CASSLGDANTEAFF. The chain employs TRBV7-6 and TRBJ1-1; TRBD1 might be the D (5 bases). V was shortened by 1 base and J by 1 base, with 7 bases between the two germline ends. The CDR3 totals 14 residues. Germline CDR1 and CDR2: SGHVS and FNYEAQ.

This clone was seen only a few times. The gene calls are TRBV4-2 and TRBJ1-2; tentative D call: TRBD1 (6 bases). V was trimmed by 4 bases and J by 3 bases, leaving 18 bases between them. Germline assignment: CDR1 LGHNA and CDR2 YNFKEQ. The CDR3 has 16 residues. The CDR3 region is CASSPLNGGGDYGYTF. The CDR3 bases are TGTGCCAGCAGCCCTCTCAACGGAGGGGGGGACTATGGCTACACCTTC.

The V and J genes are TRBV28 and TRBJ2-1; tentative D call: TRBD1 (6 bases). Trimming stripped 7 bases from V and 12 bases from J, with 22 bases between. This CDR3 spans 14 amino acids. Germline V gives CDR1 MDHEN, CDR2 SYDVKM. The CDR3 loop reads CASTLEGGRRGQFF. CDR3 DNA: TGTGCCAGCACCCTTGAGGGCGGACGCAGGGGGCAGTTCTTC.

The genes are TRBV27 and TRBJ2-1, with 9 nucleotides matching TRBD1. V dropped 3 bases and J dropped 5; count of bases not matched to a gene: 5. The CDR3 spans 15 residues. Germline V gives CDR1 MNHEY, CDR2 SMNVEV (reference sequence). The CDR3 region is CASSFWDRVNNEQFF. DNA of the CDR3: TGTGCCAGCAGTTTTTGGGACAGGGTCAACAATGAGCAGTTCTTC.

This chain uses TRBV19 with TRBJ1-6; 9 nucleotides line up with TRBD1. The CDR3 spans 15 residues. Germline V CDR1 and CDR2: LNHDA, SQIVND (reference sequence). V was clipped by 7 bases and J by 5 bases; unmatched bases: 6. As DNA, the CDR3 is TGTGCCAGTAACGCCCGGGACAGGGATAATTCACCCCTCCACTTT. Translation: CASNARDRDNSPLHF.

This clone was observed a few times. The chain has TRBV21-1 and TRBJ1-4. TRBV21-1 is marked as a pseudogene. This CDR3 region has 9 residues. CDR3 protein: CASLNRGYF. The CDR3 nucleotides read TGTGCCAGCCTTAACCGTGGGTATTTT.

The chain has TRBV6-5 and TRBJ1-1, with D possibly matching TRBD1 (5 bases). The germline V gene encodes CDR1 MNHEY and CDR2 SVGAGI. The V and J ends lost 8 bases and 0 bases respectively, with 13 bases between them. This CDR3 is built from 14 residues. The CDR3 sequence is CASERGVVNTEAFF. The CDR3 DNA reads TGTGCCAGCGAAAGGGGAGTGGTGAACACTGAAGCTTTCTTT.

CDR3 nucleotide sequence: TGTGCCAGCAGCTCCCAGGACAGGGACCCCACTAGCAATCAGCCCCAGCATTTT. Encoded protein: CASSSQDRDPTSNQPQHF. The rearrangement joins TRBV28 to TRBJ1-5; 8 positions agree with TRBD1. The junction had 13 bases not matched to a gene; V was cut back by 6 bases and J by 0 bases. This CDR3 comprises 18 residues. Germline lookup yields CDR1 MDHEN and CDR2 SYDVKM.

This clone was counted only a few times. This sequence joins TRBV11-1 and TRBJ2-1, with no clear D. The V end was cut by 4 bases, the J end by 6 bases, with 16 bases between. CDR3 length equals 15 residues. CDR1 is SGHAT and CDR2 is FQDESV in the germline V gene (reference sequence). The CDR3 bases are TGTGCCAGCAGCTACGGGCCTCCGCCTGGCAATGAGCAGTTCTTC. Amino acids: CASSYGPPPGNEQFF.